This T cell receptor (beta chain) was recorded in a study of Ad26.COV2.S vaccination and SARS-CoV-2 variants. The study's findings and limits: Once vaccination had occurred, spike-specific CD8+ and CD4+ T cell responses reportedly showed substantial breadth. Those who received vaccine or placebo ended up with similar non-spike TCR breadth. There was a possibility that the TCR breadth and depth analyses underestimated total T cell responses. Placebo recipients trailed vaccine recipients in spike-specific TCR breadth.

On this clone: Its target is not known.

Using immunoSEQ multiplex PCR, the repertoire was profiled, and TCRdb retains in-frame clones only, with some absent. The sample consists of about 350,000 clones, about 90% of them appearing once. Per germline, CDR1 SGHTA and CDR2 FQGTGA. There are 14 residues in the CDR3. V was clipped by 4 bases and J by 1 base; unmatched bases: 3. J is TRBJ2-7 and V is TRBV7-3; 8 bases agree with TRBD1. The receptor was isolated from a human donor who had recovered from COVID-19. The sample in question was peripheral blood, obtained after recovery from COVID-19. In DNA form, the CDR3 reads TGTGCCAGCAGCTCACAGGGGGGTTCCTACGAGCAGTACTTC. This gives the protein CASSSQGGSYEQYF.